These 23 T cell receptor beta chains share one sample of origin, sequenced in a study of regulatory T cells in long-lasting Graves disease. The sample's time point: persistent/refractory GD, antithyroid drugs over 5 years with positive TRAb. Following extraction of RNA from PBMCs, that RNA was used to make the TCR library. TCR beta libraries were built with iRepertoire HTBI primers and Arm-PCR of CDR3 regions. TCRdb re-called the multiplex PCR reads through MiXCR, storing one row per CDR3 protein. The sample includes roughly 300,000 distinct CDR3 sequences, 22% of them seen just once. This specimen was peripheral blood mononuclear cells (PBMCs), taken when the disease was refractory, from a patient treated with antithyroid drugs. Every receptor here comes from a female donor with Graves disease.

This clonotype was counted between two and nine times. This may be a read error, as it is one base from a much larger clone. The gene calls are TRBV28 and TRBJ1-5; 10 nucleotides line up with TRBD1. The CDR3 contains 19 residues. The germline CDR1 and CDR2 sequences are MDHEN and SYDVKM. CDR3 amino acids: CAGSSGTGALVDSNQPQHF. CDR3 bases: TGTGCCGGCAGTTCGGGGACAGGGGCATTAGTTGATAGCAATCAGCCCCAGCATTTT.

The chain recombines TRBV28 with TRBJ1-1; no clear D. The CDR3 runs 12 residues. CDR1 and CDR2 from the germline V gene are MDHEN and SYDVKM. Deletions cut 8 bases from V and 0 bases from J, with 7 bases between. This CDR3 reads CASLSLNTEAFF. CDR3 coding DNA: TGTGCCAGCCTAAGTTTGAACACTGAAGCTTTCTTT.

This clonotype came up many times. The gene calls are TRBV12-3 or TRBV12-4 and TRBJ1-2; 10 positions match TRBD1. The CDR3 has 14 residues. Trimming cost V 5 bases and J 5 bases; bases outside gene matches: 5. CDR3 sequence reads: CASSDGTGAYGYTF. The CDR3 DNA follows: TGTGCCAGCAGTGACGGGACAGGGGCTTATGGCTACACCTTC.

This clonotype came up a few times. The chain links TRBV18 to TRBJ1-5; tentatively, D is TRBD1 (5 bases). The CDR3 covers 15 residues. The germline V and J ends were trimmed by 6 bases and 7 bases, with 19 bases remaining between them. CDR1 KGHSH and CDR2 LQKENI come from the germline V gene. The CDR3 here is CASSPNRGAEQPQHF. CDR3 nucleotide sequence: TGTGCCAGCTCGCCGAATCGTGGGGCTGAACAGCCCCAGCATTTT.

In this sample, this clonotype turned up a few times. The genes are TRBV7-2 and TRBJ2-7; D not resolved. CDR1 and CDR2 from the germline V gene are SGHTA and FQGNSA. The CDR3 totals 12 residues. The ends were cut back, 5 bases at V and 3 bases at J, with 8 bases in the middle. The CDR3 region is CASSVPFYEQYF. Written as DNA, the CDR3 is TGTGCCAGCAGCGTCCCCTTCTACGAGCAGTACTTC.

This clonotype was detected only a few times. V and J are TRBV28 and TRBJ2-3; perhaps TRBD1 as D (6 bases). V lost 5 bases and J 0 bases, leaving 12 bases between the germline ends. Germline-derived CDR1 and CDR2 are MDHEN and SYDVKM. The CDR3 runs to 15 residues. CDR3 DNA sequence: TGTGCCAGCAGTGAACAGGGTACTAGCACAGATACGCAGTATTTT. The encoded protein is CASSEQGTSTDTQYF. The whole variable domain, remainder taken from reference TRBV28 and TRBJ2-3, is DVKVTQSSRYLVKRTGEKVFLECVQDMDHENMFWYRQDPGLGLRLIYFSYDVKMKEKGDIPEGYSVSREKKERFSLILESASTNQTSMYLCASSEQGTSTDTQYFGPGTRLTVL.

Many counts were recorded for this clonotype. V gene TRBV5-8 combines with J gene TRBJ2-5, with D maybe TRBD1 (5 bases). Germline CDR1 and CDR2: SGHTS and YDEGEE. Between the trimmed V and J ends, which lost 3 bases and 2 bases, there was a span of 14 bases. This CDR3 region has 15 residues. CDR3 amino acids: CASSSGNLPQETQYF. The DNA of the CDR3 is TGTGCCAGCAGCTCAGGGAACCTCCCTCAAGAGACCCAGTACTTC. Combining the CDR3 with reference TRBV5-8 and TRBJ2-5 gives the whole variable domain EAGVTQSPTHLIKTRGQQATLRCSPISGHTSVYWYQQALGLGLQFLLWYDEGEERNRGNFPPRFSGRQFPNYSSELNVNALELEDSALYLCASSSGNLPQETQYFGPGTRLLVL.

Turning to this clonotype: This may stem from a read error, because a much larger clone lies one nucleotide away. V and J are TRBV11-2 and TRBJ2-5, with D uncertain. Germline V CDR1 and CDR2: SGHAT, FQNNGV. The CDR3 is made up of 13 amino acids. In DNA form, the CDR3 reads TGTGCCGGCAGCTTAGCCCAACAAGAGACCCAGTACTTC. Translation gives CAGSLAQQETQYF.

This clonotype turned up a few times. This CDR3 is CASNPGTNTGELFF. CDR3 DNA: TGTGCCAGCAATCCCGGGACGAACACCGGGGAGCTGTTTTTT. This chain connects TRBV7-2 to TRBJ2-2; maybe TRBD2 (5 bases). Germline V gives CDR1 SGHTA, CDR2 FQGNSA. This CDR3 region has 14 residues. With 7 bases removed from V and 0 bases from J, the gap between germline ends came to 9 bases. Drawing the rest from reference TRBV7-2 and TRBJ2-2, the complete variable domain is GAGVSQSPSNKVTEKGKDVELRCDPISGHTALYWYRQSLGQGLEFLIYFQGNSAPDKSGLPSDRFSAERTGGSVSTLTIQRTQQEDSAVYLCASNPGTNTGELFFGEGSRLTVL.

In its sample, this clonotype was seen many times. The chain has TRBV6-5 and TRBJ2-7; D may be TRBD1 or TRBD2 (5 bases each). The germline V gene encodes CDR1 MNHEY and CDR2 SVGAGI. The germline V and J ends were trimmed by 2 bases and 5 bases, with 10 bases remaining between them. The CDR3 sequence is 13 residues long. The CDR3 coding sequence is TGTGCCAGCAGTTACGGGGCGGGTCACGAGCAGTACTTC. This translates into CASSYGAGHEQYF.

This clonotype was recorded at least ten times. At one of its ends the junction is not consistent with the germline gene, which may arise from a read error. The chain has TRBV28 and TRBJ2-7; either TRBD1 or TRBD2 may supply D (6 bases each). This CDR3 region has 14 residues. Germline V lookup: CDR1 MDHEN, CDR2 SYDVKM. Here the CDR3 reads CASSLWGAGYEQYF. DNA of the CDR3: TGTGCCAGCAGTCTATGGGGGGCGGGCTACGAGCAGTACTTC. Supplemented by reference TRBV28 and TRBJ2-7, the full variable domain reads DVKVTQSSRYLVKRTGEKVFLECVQDMDHENMFWYRQDPGLGLRLIYFSYDVKMKEKGDIPEGYSVSREKKERFSLILESASTNQTSMYLCASSLWGAGYEQYFGPGTRLTVT.

The genes are TRBV10-3 and TRBJ2-5; D is undetermined. The length of the CDR3 is 13 residues. Germline V gene sequence: CDR1 ENHRY, CDR2 SYGVKD. Between the trimmed V and J ends, which lost 3 bases and 3 bases, there was a span of 8 bases. The CDR3 here is CAISDGREETQYF. For the CDR3, the DNA is TGTGCCATCAGTGATGGACGGGAAGAGACCCAGTACTTC.

This clonotype was seen ten or more times. The rearrangement links TRBV20-1 to TRBJ1-1; 9 bases fit TRBD1. V lost 2 bases, J lost 4 bases, and 17 bases stayed unmatched. Germline CDR1 DFQATT, CDR2 SNEGSKA (reference sequence). This CDR3 is 18 amino acids long. As DNA, the CDR3 is TGCAGTGCTAGATTCCTTCCGGGACAGGGTTCACGGGGCACTGAAGCTTTCTTT. Protein sequence: CSARFLPGQGSRGTEAFF.

The rearrangement links TRBV28 to TRBJ2-7, with D perhaps being TRBD1 or TRBD2 (7 bases each). The CDR3 loop spans 14 amino acids. Deletions cut 6 bases from V and 3 bases from J, with 15 bases between. Germline CDR1 reads MDHEN; CDR2 reads SYDVKM. CDR3 coding DNA: TGTGCCAGCAGCCCCAGGGGGGGGCTCTACGAGCAGTACTTC. Translating gives CASSPRGGLYEQYF.

In its sample, this clonotype was seen many times. V gene TRBV2 combines with J gene TRBJ2-2; 7 bases map to TRBD1. Trimming took 4 bases from V and 1 from J; bases not matched to a gene: 3. This CDR3 has 15 amino acids. In germline, CDR1 is SNHLY, CDR2 FYNNEI. The CDR3 reads CASSARTGNTGELFF. CDR3 bases: TGTGCCAGCAGTGCCAGGACAGGGAACACCGGGGAGCTGTTTTTT.

In regard to this clonotype: A junction end diverges from the germline sequence, so it may reflect a read error. The gene calls are TRBV7-2 and TRBJ2-1; D possibly corresponds to TRBD2 (6 bases). This CDR3 has 16 residues. CDR1 and CDR2 (germline): SGHTA, FQGNSA. The CDR3 protein is CASSQVSGLSYNEQFF. CDR3 nucleotides: TGCGCCAGCAGCCAAGTGTCGGGACTTTCCTACAATGAGCAGTTCTTC. The whole variable domain, remainder taken from reference TRBV7-2 and TRBJ2-1, is GAGVSQSPSNKVTEKGKDVELRCDPISGHTALYWYRQSLGQGLEFLIYFQGNSAPDKSGLPSDRFSAERTGGSVSTLTIQRTQQEDSAVYLCASSQVSGLSYNEQFFGPGTRLTVL.

This sequence joins TRBV10-3 and TRBJ1-6; D unclear. Germline lookup yields CDR1 ENHRY and CDR2 SYGVKD. Trimming took off 3 bases at V and 3 bases at J, with 6 bases between the two ends. This CDR3 contains 14 residues. The CDR3 here is CAISDSIYNSPLHF. DNA for the CDR3: TGTGCCATCAGTGACAGCATCTATAATTCACCCCTCCACTTT.

In its sample, this clonotype was seen many times. J is TRBJ2-7 and V is TRBV12-3 or TRBV12-4; 9 nucleotides align to TRBD1. The CDR3 has 12 amino acids. After removal of 8 bases from V and 4 bases from J, the junction contained 3 bases not matched to a gene. CDR3 in DNA: TGTGCCAGCGGGGACAGGGAATACGAGCAGTACTTC. This gives the protein CASGDREYEQYF.

The J gene is TRBJ2-5, the V gene TRBV3-1; D perhaps matches TRBD2 (6 bases). The CDR3 runs 13 residues. The germline V and J ends were trimmed by 2 bases and 4 bases, with 8 bases remaining between them. Germline V gene sequence: CDR1 LGHDT, CDR2 YNNKEL (reference sequence). DNA of the CDR3: TGTGCCAGCAGCCAAACTAGCTTAGAGACCCAGTACTTC. Amino acids: CASSQTSLETQYF.

The gene calls are TRBV9 and TRBJ2-1; 7 bases fit TRBD2. The V gene's germline CDR1 is SGDLS and CDR2 YYNGEE. There are 15 residues in the CDR3. The trim removed 3 bases at V and 10 bases at J, leaving 13 bases unmatched. CDR3 coding DNA: TGTGCCAGCAGCGGGTTCCGCGGGAGACTTATCGAGCAGTTCTTC. It specifies CASSGFRGRLIEQFF.

This clonotype has ten or more counts. V and J are TRBV2 and TRBJ2-7, with a tentative D call TRBD2 (6 bases). CDR1 SNHLY and CDR2 FYNNEI come from the germline V gene. CDR3 length equals 12 residues. Trimming removed 6 bases at V and 2 bases at J, with 8 bases between. CDR3 residues: CASRGLTYEQYF. In DNA, the CDR3 is TGTGCCAGCAGGGGACTGACCTACGAGCAGTACTTC.

This clonotype was seen repeatedly, ten times or more. This chain links TRBV28 with TRBJ2-2, with D perhaps matching TRBD1 (5 bases). The germline V gene has CDR1 MDHEN and CDR2 SYDVKM. V lost 5 bases and J lost 4, with 14 bases in between. CDR3 length equals 15 residues. CDR3 amino acids: CASSPVSTVTGELFF. The CDR3 coding sequence is TGTGCCAGCAGTCCCGTATCGACAGTCACCGGGGAGCTGTTTTTT.

The gene calls are TRBV20-1 and TRBJ1-5; TRBD1 matches at 7 bases. The V gene end was trimmed by 0 bases and the J gene end by 2 bases; junction bases not matched to a gene: 7. CDR1 and CDR2 from the germline V gene are DFQATT and SNEGSKA (reference sequence). The length of the CDR3 is 16 residues. The DNA for the CDR3 is TGCAGTGCTAGAGATTGGAAGGGGGCCGGCAATCAGCCCCAGCATTTT. Translated: CSARDWKGAGNQPQHF.